The rows below give T cell receptor beta chains drawn from one sample of a study of graft-versus-host responses after intestinal transplantation. For these TCRs, the target antigens are not known. Some clones are missing from TCRdb's copy, which holds only in-frame ones; the method was immunoSEQ multiplex PCR. Here the sample spans 60,000 to 65,000 clones, more than 90% being singletons. Sequencing used unstimulated CD8+ T cells sorted from spleen or lymph node cells, obtained before transplant. These receptors originate from a human donor who was the organ donor for an intestinal transplant. The CDR3 runs from the conserved cysteine through the conserved F or W. Each record gives: V gene, J gene, D gene, CDR3 protein. A D gene is named only where the DNA matches it firmly.

TRBV27	TRBJ2-7	TRBD1	CASSFGQDYEQYF
TRBV5-5	TRBJ2-7	.	CASSSLAPSSYEQYF
TRBV28	TRBJ2-7	.	CASSSTGLLAYEQYF
TRBV30	TRBJ2-2	.	CAWSRDTGELFF
TRBV2	TRBJ1-1	TRBD1	CASSEGSQGQETAEAFF
TRBV9	TRBJ2-2	.	CASSVGQAGELFF
TRBV11-2	TRBJ1-1	TRBD1	CASSLFTGGMNTEAFF
TRBV6-1	TRBJ1-2	.	CASVFRRRRSFGYTF
TRBV6-4	TRBJ2-3	TRBD2	CASSGTSGNTDTQYF
TRBV28	TRBJ2-7	.	CASSLGDTYTYF
TRBV7-8	TRBJ2-1	TRBD2	CASSLEGLGAYNEQFF
TRBV7-9	TRBJ2-7	TRBD1	CASSWTGDYEQYF
TRBV6-1	TRBJ2-4	.	CASSEALEGAKNIQYF
TRBV5-6	TRBJ1-1	.	CASSLGWSTEAFF
TRBV18	TRBJ1-2	TRBD1	CASSPIGTALYYGYTF
TRBV27	TRBJ1-2	TRBD1	CASSFGRGNYGYTF